The 27 T cell receptor beta chains below all came from one sample that was sequenced in a study of breast tumors, draining lymph nodes, adjacent tissues. MiXCR was run by TCRdb on the multiplex PCR reads, yielding one entry per CDR3 protein. The repertoire holds about 80,000 distinct CDR3 sequences, with roughly a fifth as singletons. Samples came from axillary lymph nodes draining the breast cancer. Material for sequencing was axillary lymph node tissue. These TCRs come from a female donor with breast cancer. Some clones in this sample may be carry-over from other donors' samples.

This clonotype has at least ten counts. This chain joins TRBV24-1 and TRBJ1-2, with TRBD1 matching over 7 bases. Germline V gene lookup returns CDR1 KGHDR and CDR2 SFDVKD. The CDR3 length is 12 residues. The ends lost 4 bases at V and 8 bases at J; junction bases unmatched: 3. Written as DNA, the CDR3 is TGTGCCACCAGTGAACAGGGGCTCGGCTACACCTTC. Amino acids: CATSEQGLGYTF.

This clonotype was picked up many times. The chain recombines TRBV7-9 with TRBJ1-4; 7 bases line up with TRBD1. Germline CDR1 and CDR2: SEHNR and FQNEAQ (reference sequence). J gave up 7 bases and V 3 bases, and 8 bases lay outside the gene matches. The CDR3 consists of 15 residues. CDR3 sequence reads: CASSLRGGEGEKLFF. CDR3 nucleotides: TGTGCCAGCAGCTTGAGAGGGGGCGAGGGTGAAAAACTGTTTTTT.

This clonotype has ten or more counts. The chain uses TRBV30 and TRBJ2-7; D ambiguous. CDR3 size: 13 residues. The ends were cut back, 0 bases at V and 3 bases at J, with 9 bases in the middle. CDR1 and CDR2 (germline): GTSNPN, SVGIG (reference sequence). CDR3 nucleotide sequence: TGTGCCTGGAGTGTCGGTAGCAGCTACGAGCAGTACTTC. Translating it yields CAWSVGSSYEQYF.

Remarks on this clonotype: A much larger clone is a single base away; this may be a read error. The chain links TRBV11-2 to TRBJ1-6; D is possibly TRBD1 (5 bases). Germline assignment: CDR1 SGHAT and CDR2 FQNNGV. This CDR3 is built from 16 residues. CDR3 coding DNA: TGTGCCAGCAGCTTAGCTGCGACAGCGTATAATTCACCCCTCCGCTTT. Amino acids: CASSLAATAYNSPLRF.

This clonotype was found many times. The CDR3 DNA is TGTGCCAGCAACGCGCGTGGGGGGGGGACCCAGTACTTC. Translating gives CASNARGGGTQYF. This chain connects TRBV5-6 to TRBJ2-5, with 7 bases aligning to TRBD2. This CDR3 has 13 residues. The V gene end was trimmed by 6 bases and the J gene end by 7 bases; junction bases not matched to a gene: 9. CDR1 is SGHDT, CDR2 YYEEEE, per germline.

The gene calls are TRBV6-2 or TRBV6-3 and TRBJ2-3, with D perhaps TRBD2 (6 bases). V lost 7 bases, J lost 3 bases, and 17 bases lay in between. In germline, CDR1 is MNHEY, CDR2 SVGEGT. This CDR3 spans 15 amino acids. The CDR3 DNA reads as TGTGCCAGCACTGCGGGAAGGGCGGCAACAGATACGCAGTATTTT. It codes for CASTAGRAATDTQYF.

In the case of this clonotype: This may arise from a read error, as a much more abundant clone is one base away. J is TRBJ2-5 and V is TRBV11-3; D is undetermined. This CDR3 spans 14 amino acids. Germline CDR1 reads SGHNT; CDR2 reads YENEEA. This CDR3 reads CASSPGGVQEAQYF. DNA of the CDR3: TGTGCCAGCAGCCCTGGCGGAGTTCAAGAGGCCCAGTACTTC.

This clonotype was counted many times. The J gene is TRBJ2-7, the V gene TRBV11-2, with TRBD2 matching 11 bases. J lost 1 base, V lost 0 bases, and 8 bases had no gene match. Germline V CDR1 and CDR2: SGHAT, FQNNGV. The CDR3 spans 18 residues. CDR3 protein: CASSLDGWASGRSYEQYF. In DNA form, the CDR3 reads TGTGCCAGCAGCTTAGATGGTTGGGCTAGCGGGAGGTCCTACGAGCAGTACTTC.

Notes on this clonotype: A read error is possible here, since a much larger clone lies one base away. The chain combines TRBV7-2 with TRBJ2-7; D remains unclear. The CDR3 contains 17 residues. The V end lost 0 bases, the J end lost 3 bases, and 18 bases lay between the germline ends. The V gene's germline CDR1 is SGHTA and CDR2 FQGNSA. CDR3 DNA sequence: TGTGCCAGCAGCTTAGCCGGGTCGGAAAGCAGGAGCTACGAGCAGTACTTC. Protein product: CASSLAGSESRSYEQYF.

This clonotype was counted ten times or more. This chain uses TRBV19 with TRBJ2-1, with TRBD2 identical over 9 bases. Trimming at V came to 4 bases and at J to 5 bases, leaving 12 bases not matched to a gene. From germline, CDR1 is LNHDA and CDR2 SQIVND (reference sequence). The CDR3 length is 17 residues. The DNA for the CDR3 is TGTGCCAGTAGTAGACTGGCGGGAGGGGTAGGGAACAATGAGCAGTTCTTC. Encoded protein: CASSRLAGGVGNNEQFF.

This clonotype has at least ten counts. This CDR3 reads CASSLEGGMGNYEQYF. CDR3 sequence (DNA): TGTGCCAGCAGCTTAGAGGGCGGGATGGGAAACTACGAGCAGTACTTC. V usage is TRBV11-2 and J usage is TRBJ2-7, with D possibly TRBD2 on 6 matching bases. The CDR3 loop spans 16 amino acids. Germline-derived CDR1 and CDR2 are SGHAT and FQNNGV. The V gene lost 0 bases and the J gene lost 3 bases, with 15 bases spanning the gap.

This clonotype was detected many times. CDR3 sequence: CASSSTVSGNTIYF. CDR3 bases: TGTGCCAGCAGCTCGACGGTCTCTGGAAACACCATATATTTT. The rearrangement uses TRBV5-4 and TRBJ1-3; D uncertain. Trimming shortened V by 3 bases and J by 0 bases, and 7 bases separated the two germline ends. CDR1 and CDR2 from the germline V gene are SGHNT and YYREEE (reference sequence). This CDR3 has 14 residues.

This clonotype was seen a single time. The J gene is TRBJ1-1, the V gene TRBV6-2 or TRBV6-3; D is unclear. Trimming took 2 bases from V and 7 from J, leaving 17 bases between them. Germline V gives CDR1 MNHEY, CDR2 SVGEGT. The CDR3 runs 15 residues. CDR3 bases: TGTGCCAGCAGTTACGCCGAGGCCGCAGGTGGTGAAGCTTTCTTT. As protein: CASSYAEAAGGEAFF.

In its sample, this clonotype was seen many times. This chain joins TRBV7-2 and TRBJ2-3; D ambiguous. Germline CDR1 is SGHTA and CDR2 is FQGNSA. The CDR3 spans 16 residues. Trimming removed 5 bases from V and 0 bases from J, with 15 bases in between. CDR3 DNA: TGTGCCAGCAGCACCCGACTGTACTCTAGCACAGATACGCAGTATTTT. Translating it yields CASSTRLYSSTDTQYF. Variable domain in full (rest from reference TRBV7-2 and TRBJ2-3): GAGVSQSPSNKVTEKGKDVELRCDPISGHTALYWYRQSLGQGLEFLIYFQGNSAPDKSGLPSDRFSAERTGGSVSTLTIQRTQQEDSAVYLCASSTRLYSSTDTQYFGPGTRLTVL.

This clonotype was detected many times. The rearrangement joins TRBV9 to TRBJ2-1; TRBD2 matches at 13 bases. Looked up from germline, CDR1 is SGDLS and CDR2 is YYNGEE. The CDR3 is 15 residues long. V was clipped by 4 bases and J by 8 bases; unmatched bases: 6. CDR3 sequence reads: CASSLGLAGKDEQFF. CDR3 nucleotides: TGTGCCAGCAGCTTGGGACTAGCGGGAAAGGATGAGCAGTTCTTC.

The V gene is TRBV25-1, the J gene TRBJ1-1, with D uncertain. The CDR3 consists of 14 residues. Trimming stripped 4 bases from V and 1 base from J, with 10 bases between. Germline V gene data show CDR1 as MGHDK and CDR2 as SYGVNS. CDR3 sequence reads: CASSASFQNTEAFF. CDR3 coding DNA: TGTGCCAGCAGTGCCTCGTTTCAGAACACTGAAGCTTTCTTT.

The CDR3 sequence is CASREGGSTDTQYF. CDR3 nucleotides: TGTGCCAGCAGGGAAGGGGGTAGCACAGATACGCAGTATTTT. This sequence joins TRBV6-2 or TRBV6-3 and TRBJ2-3; tentatively, D is TRBD1 (6 bases). V lost 6 bases and J 0 bases, leaving 10 bases between the germline ends. This CDR3 comprises 14 residues. Germline V gene sequence: CDR1 MNHEY, CDR2 SVGEGT.

About this clonotype itself: Possible read error: a much larger clone is one base away. CDR3 DNA: TGTGCCAGCAGTCGCAACCAGAACGCCGGGGAGCTGTTTTTT. Its protein is CASSRNQNAGELFF. The chain links TRBV7-3 to TRBJ2-2; D is undetermined. Looked up from germline, CDR1 is SGHTA and CDR2 is FQGTGA. The CDR3 consists of 14 residues.

As concerns this clonotype: A clone one base away is much larger, so this may be a read error. V and J are TRBV30 and TRBJ2-5; D might be TRBD2 (5 bases). The germline CDR1 and CDR2 sequences are GTSNPN and SVGIG (reference sequence). The CDR3 runs to 12 residues. Trimming removed 0 bases at V and 9 bases at J, with 11 bases between. This CDR3 is CAWSVSPEAQYF. Here the CDR3 DNA reads TGTGCCTGGAGTGTATCGCCGGAGGCCCAGTACTTC.

This clonotype was recorded many times. The V gene is TRBV5-1, the J gene TRBJ2-7, with TRBD1 identical over 7 bases. The CDR3 loop spans 14 amino acids. Germline CDR1 reads SGHRS; CDR2 reads YFSETQ. J was trimmed by 12 bases and V by 3 bases; bases with no gene match: 15. The CDR3 region is CASSSTTRKDRVYF. CDR3 in DNA: TGCGCCAGCAGCTCTACCACGCGTAAAGACAGGGTGTACTTC.

The CDR3, as DNA: TGTGCCAGCAATAACAGGGGAGGCAATCAGCCCCAGCATTTT. Protein product: CASNNRGGNQPQHF. This chain links TRBV6-2 or TRBV6-3 with TRBJ1-5, with 7 nucleotides matching TRBD1. This CDR3 is built from 14 residues. J gave up 2 bases and V 7 bases, and 5 bases lay outside the gene matches. The germline CDR1 and CDR2 sequences are MNHEY and SVGEGT.

This clonotype has ten or more counts. The chain combines TRBV7-2 with TRBJ2-7; 11 nucleotides agree with TRBD1. The junction had 5 bases not matched to a gene; V was cut back by 5 bases and J by 5 bases. This CDR3 region has 14 residues. In germline, CDR1 is SGHTA, CDR2 FQGNSA. CDR3 amino acids: CASSEPGQGDEQYF. The CDR3 region has the DNA TGTGCCAGCAGCGAACCGGGACAGGGGGACGAGCAGTACTTC.

This clonotype came up many times. The chain joins TRBV20-1 to TRBJ2-2; possible D gene TRBD2, 6 bases. Germline CDR1 reads DFQATT; CDR2 reads SNEGSKA (reference sequence). The CDR3 contains 14 residues. V dropped 3 bases and J dropped 5 bases, with 13 bases sitting between them. This CDR3 reads CSARGTQATGELFF. CDR3 sequence (DNA): TGCAGTGCTAGGGGGACTCAAGCAACCGGGGAGCTGTTTTTT.

This clonotype has ten or more counts. The V gene is TRBV2, the J gene TRBJ1-5; TRBD1 aligns across 7 bases. Germline values: CDR1 SNHLY, CDR2 FYNNEI. The V segment lost 7 bases and the J segment 9 bases; nucleotides outside the gene matches: 12. This CDR3 region has 14 residues. The CDR3: CASTRDSDLRPQHF. CDR3 nucleotide sequence: TGTGCCAGCACCAGGGACAGCGATCTCCGGCCCCAGCATTTT.

This clonotype was detected ten times or more. The genes are TRBV19 and TRBJ2-1, with D tentatively TRBD2 (6 bases). This CDR3 is built from 14 residues. Germline CDR1 LNHDA, CDR2 SQIVND (reference sequence). V lost 10 bases, J lost 6 bases, and 19 bases lay in between. In DNA, the CDR3 is TGTGCCACCCTCAGGAGGGTGGCTTTCAATGAGCAGTTCTTC. Translated: CATLRRVAFNEQFF. The variable domain in full, with the rest retrieved from reference TRBV19 and TRBJ2-1, is DGGITQSPKYLFRKEGQNVTLSCEQNLNHDAMYWYRQDPGQGLRLIYYSQIVNDFQKGDIAEGYSVSREKKESFPLTVTSAQKNPTAFYLCATLRRVAFNEQFFGPGTRLTVL.

This clonotype has at least ten counts. The rearrangement links TRBV7-2 to TRBJ2-7, with a weak D call TRBD1 (6 bases). Germline-derived CDR1 and CDR2 are SGHTA and FQGNSA. V was shortened by 5 bases and J by 0 bases, with 8 bases between the two germline ends. The CDR3 extends over 13 amino acids. As DNA, the CDR3 is TGTGCCAGCAGCCCGGACAGCTCCTACGAGCAGTACTTC. It yields the protein CASSPDSSYEQYF.

This clonotype appeared many times. V usage is TRBV5-1 and J usage is TRBJ2-7; 9 bases match TRBD2. Losses at the gene ends were 0 bases for V and 6 bases for J; bases not matched to a gene: 7. In germline, CDR1 is SGHRS, CDR2 YFSETQ. The CDR3 covers 15 residues. CDR3 sequence reads: CASSLEVAGALEQYF. The CDR3 DNA sequence: TGCGCCAGCAGCTTGGAGGTAGCGGGAGCTCTCGAGCAGTACTTC. Full variable domain (remainder filled in from reference TRBV5-1 and TRBJ2-7): KAGVTQTPRYLIKTRGQQVTLSCSPISGHRSVSWYQQTPGQGLQFLFEYFSETQRNKGNFPGRFSGRQFSNSRSEMNVSTLELGDSALYLCASSLEVAGALEQYFGPGTRLTVT.